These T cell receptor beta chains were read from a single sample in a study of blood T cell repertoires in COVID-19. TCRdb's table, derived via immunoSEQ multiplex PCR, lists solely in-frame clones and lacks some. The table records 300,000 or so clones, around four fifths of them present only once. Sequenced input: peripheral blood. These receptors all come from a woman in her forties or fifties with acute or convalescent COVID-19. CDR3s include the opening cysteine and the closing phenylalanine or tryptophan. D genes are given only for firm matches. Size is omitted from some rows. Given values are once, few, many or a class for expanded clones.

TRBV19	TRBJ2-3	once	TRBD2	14	TGTGCCAGTAGGACTAGCGGGGTTACAGATACGCAGTATTTT	CASRTSGVTDTQYF
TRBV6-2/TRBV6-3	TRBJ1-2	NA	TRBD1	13	TGTGCCAGCAGCGACAGGGGGGACTATGGCTACACCTTC	CASSDRGDYGYTF
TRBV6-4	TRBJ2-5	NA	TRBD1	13	TGTGCCAGCAGCAAGAACAGGGGTGAGACCCAGTACTTC	CASSKNRGETQYF
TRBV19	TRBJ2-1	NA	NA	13	TGTGCCAGTAGACCGAGCTCCTACAATGAGCAGTTCTTC	CASRPSSYNEQFF
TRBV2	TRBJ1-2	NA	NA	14	TGTGCCAGCAGTTACAGCGGTATAGGCTATGGCTACACCTTC	CASSYSGIGYGYTF
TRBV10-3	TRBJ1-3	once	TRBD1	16	TGTGCCATCAGGGGGGACAGGGCCCTCCCTGGAAACACCATATATTTT	CAIRGDRALPGNTIYF
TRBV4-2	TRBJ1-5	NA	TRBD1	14	TGTGCCAGCAGCCAAGCAGGGGGCGGGCAGCCCCAGCATTTT	CASSQAGGGQPQHF
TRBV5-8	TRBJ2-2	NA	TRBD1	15	TGTGCCAGCAGCTGGGGACAGGGGGTCGACGGGGAGCTGTTTTTT	CASSWGQGVDGELFF
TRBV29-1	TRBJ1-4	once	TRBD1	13	TGCAGCGTCCGGACAGGGGGCAAAGAAAAACTGTTTTTT	CSVRTGGKEKLFF
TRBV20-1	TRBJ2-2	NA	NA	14	TGCAGTGCTAGTCGAGAGCCGAACACCGGGGAGCTGTTTTTT	CSASREPNTGELFF
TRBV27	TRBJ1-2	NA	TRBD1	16	TGTGCCAGCAGTCCCATTGGACAGGGTCGGGCCTATGGCTACACCTTC	CASSPIGQGRAYGYTF
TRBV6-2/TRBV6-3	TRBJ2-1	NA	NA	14	TGTGCCAGCAGTACCGACAGCTCCTACAATGAGCAGTTCTTC	CASSTDSSYNEQFF
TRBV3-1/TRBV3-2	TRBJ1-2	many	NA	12	TGTGCCAGCAGCCATGCAGGGCCCCATGTAACCTTC	CASSHAGPHVTF
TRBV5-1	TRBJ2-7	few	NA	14	TGCGCCAGCAGCTTCACTAGCCCTGGCTACGAGCAGTACTTC	CASSFTSPGYEQYF
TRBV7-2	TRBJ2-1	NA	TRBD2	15	TGTGCCAGCAGCGAATGGACTAGCGGGAGCAATGAGCAGTTCTTC	CASSEWTSGSNEQFF
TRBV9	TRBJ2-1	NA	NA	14	TGTGCCAGCAGCGTTGGAGGACTCTACAATGAGCAGTTCTTC	CASSVGGLYNEQFF
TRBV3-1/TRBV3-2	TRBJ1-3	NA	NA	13	TGTGCCAGCAGCCCCACAAGAGGAAACACCATATATTTT	CASSPTRGNTIYF
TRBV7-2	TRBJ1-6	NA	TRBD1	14	TGTGCCAGCAGCCCCGGGACAGCGATTAAACCCCTCCACTTT	CASSPGTAIKPLHF
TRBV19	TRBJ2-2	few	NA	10	TGTGCCAGCCCAAACGGGGAGCTGTTTTTT	CASPNGELFF
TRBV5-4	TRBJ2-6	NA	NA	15	TGTGCCAGCAGCTTGAGAGGGCCTGGGGCCAACGTCCTGACTTTC	CASSLRGPGANVLTF
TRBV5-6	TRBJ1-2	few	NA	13	TGTGCCAGCAGCTTGGGTAGAAACTATGGCTACACCTTC	CASSLGRNYGYTF
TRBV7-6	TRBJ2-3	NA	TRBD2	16	TGTGCCAGCAGAGGCTTGGCGGGGGGGCCTATGGATACGCAGTATTTT	CASRGLAGGPMDTQYF
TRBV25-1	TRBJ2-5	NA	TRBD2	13	TGTGCCAGCCGCCGTAGCGGGCAAGAGACCCAGTACTTC	CASRRSGQETQYF
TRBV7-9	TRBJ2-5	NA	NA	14	TGTGCCAGCAGTGCCACACGGGAGAAAGAGACCCAGTACTTC	CASSATREKETQYF